The 30 T cell receptor beta chains below come from one sample, sequenced in a study of blood T cell repertoires in COVID-19. This table comes from immunoSEQ multiplex PCR, and its TCRdb copy is limited to in-frame clones, with some not included. The sample has roughly 330,000 clones; roughly 90% are singletons. Sequenced: peripheral blood. The receptors stem from a man between 18 and 35 years old who had recovered from COVID-19.

This clone was seen only a few times. J is TRBJ1-2 and V is TRBV6-2 or TRBV6-3; tentative D call: TRBD1 (6 bases). CDR1 MNHEY and CDR2 SVGEGT come from the germline V gene. The CDR3 runs to 13 residues. The V and J ends lost 4 bases and 6 bases respectively, with 12 bases between them. This CDR3 is CASSSRGADGYTF. The CDR3 DNA reads as TGTGCCAGCAGTTCCCGGGGGGCCGATGGCTACACCTTC.

The V call is TRBV2, the J call TRBJ1-5, with a possible D match to TRBD1 (5 bases). The CDR3 contains 14 residues. The V and J ends lost 2 bases and 2 bases respectively, with 7 bases between them. Germline-derived CDR1 and CDR2 are SNHLY and FYNNEI. CDR3 nucleotide sequence: TGTGCCAGCAGTGAACTACAGGGCAATCAGCCCCAGCATTTT. This encodes CASSELQGNQPQHF.

The chain carries TRBV2 and TRBJ1-4, with D perhaps TRBD1 (5 bases). There are 16 residues in the CDR3. Trimming took 5 bases from V and 0 from J, leaving 13 bases between them. CDR1 and CDR2 (germline): SNHLY, FYNNEI. The CDR3: CASSKEGFPTNEKLFF. DNA of the CDR3: TGTGCCAGCAGTAAGGAGGGGTTTCCAACTAATGAAAAACTGTTTTTT. The whole variable domain, filled in from reference TRBV2 and TRBJ1-4, reads EPEVTQTPSHQVTQMGQEVILRCVPISNHLYFYWYRQILGQKVEFLVSFYNNEISEKSEIFDDQFSVERPDGSNFTLKIRSTKLEDSAMYFCASSKEGFPTNEKLFFGSGTQLSVL.

The table lists this clone with a few counts. This sequence joins TRBV4-1 and TRBJ1-1, with 9 bases that match TRBD1. Germline values: CDR1 MGHRA, CDR2 YSYEKL. The CDR3 contains 17 residues. V dropped 4 bases and J dropped 0; count of bases not matched to a gene: 9. CDR3 sequence (DNA): TGCGCCAGCAGCCCTGGACAGGGGACTAACATGAACACTGAAGCTTTCTTT. The encoded protein is CASSPGQGTNMNTEAFF.

J is TRBJ1-5 and V is TRBV10-3; D not resolved. CDR3 length equals 13 residues. Per the germline V gene, CDR1 is ENHRY and CDR2 is SYGVKD. V was cut by 8 bases and J by 6 bases, with 14 bases left in between. CDR3 in DNA: TGTGCCATCCAGCGAGAACTGGGTCAGCCCCAGCATTTT. This gives the protein CAIQRELGQPQHF.

This chain connects TRBV13 to TRBJ1-5; tentatively, D is TRBD1 (5 bases). This CDR3 is 14 amino acids long. Germline values: CDR1 PRHDT, CDR2 FYEKMQ (reference sequence). Trimming pared 4 bases from V and 0 bases from J, leaving 7 bases between. CDR3 protein: CASSSRDSNQPQHF. The CDR3 DNA reads as TGTGCCAGCAGCTCCAGGGATAGCAATCAGCCCCAGCATTTT.

The chain is built from TRBV6-2 or TRBV6-3 and TRBJ1-2, with no clear D. V lost 5 bases to trimming and J lost 0 bases, with 13 bases between them. There are 15 residues in the CDR3. Germline assignment: CDR1 MNHEY and CDR2 SVGEGT. In DNA form, the CDR3 reads TGTGCCAGCAGTCCCGGTAGCAGAACTAACTATGGCTACACCTTC. Its protein product is CASSPGSRTNYGYTF.

This chain links TRBV19 with TRBJ1-2, with 9 bases lining up with TRBD1. There are 13 residues in the CDR3. With 7 bases clipped from V and 8 bases from J, the junction kept 8 bases outside the gene matches. Germline CDR1 reads LNHDA; CDR2 reads SQIVND (reference sequence). In DNA, the CDR3 is TGTGCCAGTAAGGTACAGGGGGCGCGAGGCTACACCTTC. This encodes CASKVQGARGYTF. The full variable domain, in which reference TRBV19 and TRBJ1-2 provide the parts outside the CDR3, is DGGITQSPKYLFRKEGQNVTLSCEQNLNHDAMYWYRQDPGQGLRLIYYSQIVNDFQKGDIAEGYSVSREKKESFPLTVTSAQKNPTAFYLCASKVQGARGYTFGSGTRLTVV.

The genes are TRBV13 and TRBJ2-6, with D possibly matching TRBD1 (6 bases). V was trimmed by 0 bases and J by 0 bases, leaving 9 bases between them. Looked up from germline, CDR1 is PRHDT and CDR2 is FYEKMQ (reference sequence). This CDR3 has 17 residues. The CDR3 DNA reads as TGTGCCAGCAGCTTAGGGGGACACTACTCTGGGGCCAACGTCCTGACTTTC. Translated, it gives CASSLGGHYSGANVLTF.

This clone has only a few counts. The chain uses TRBV14 and TRBJ2-7; 11 bases line up with TRBD2. Germline CDR1 and CDR2: SGHDN and FVKESK. The V gene end was trimmed by 1 base and the J gene end by 7 bases; junction bases not matched to a gene: 9. The CDR3 is made up of 16 amino acids. The CDR3 DNA reads TGTGCCAGCAGCCAAGCCTCTCTAGCGGGAGGCGGTGAGCAGTACTTC. It codes for CASSQASLAGGGEQYF.

This rearrangement joins TRBV3-1 (or the pseudogene TRBV3-2) to TRBJ2-2; TRBD1 might be the D (6 bases). Trimming left V 4 bases short and J 2 bases short, with 11 bases between. The germline V gene encodes CDR1 LGHDT and CDR2 YNNKEL (reference sequence). The CDR3 consists of 15 residues. CDR3 nucleotide sequence: TGTGCCAGCAGCCCGCCGGGACACAACACCGGGGAGCTGTTTTTT. Translating gives CASSPPGHNTGELFF.

The chain is built from TRBV27 and TRBJ2-5; 7 nucleotides agree with TRBD2. The CDR3 length is 15 residues. V lost 6 bases to trimming and J lost 4 bases; unmatched junction nucleotides: 11. Germline V gives CDR1 MNHEY, CDR2 SMNVEV (reference sequence). The CDR3 here is CASRWGGGGRETQYF. In nucleotides, the CDR3 is TGTGCCAGCAGGTGGGGCGGGGGAGGGAGAGAGACCCAGTACTTC.

The CDR3 loop reads CASSPQTVMSTDTQYF. The CDR3 coding sequence is TGTGCCAGCAGCCCCCAGACAGTGATGAGCACAGATACGCAGTATTTT. The chain is built from TRBV7-8 and TRBJ2-3; a possible D gene is TRBD1 (5 bases). The CDR3 loop spans 16 amino acids. Trimming cost V 5 bases and J 0 bases, with 15 bases left between them. Germline V gene data show CDR1 as SGHVS and CDR2 as FQNEAQ.

The gene calls are TRBV19 and TRBJ2-7; 7 bases line up with TRBD1. This CDR3 comprises 15 residues. Germline V gene sequence: CDR1 LNHDA, CDR2 SQIVND (reference sequence). Unmatched junction bases numbered 5, after V lost 3 bases and J lost 0 bases. The CDR3 here is CASSILRGHSYEQYF. CDR3 DNA: TGTGCCAGTAGTATCCTTAGGGGGCACTCCTACGAGCAGTACTTC.

This clone was picked up one time. Other DNA sequences of this sample code for an identical CDR3. The chain combines TRBV5-1 with TRBJ2-1; D gene uncertain. With 4 bases removed from V and 5 bases from J, the gap between germline ends came to 4 bases. CDR3 length: 11 residues. Germline CDR1 and CDR2: SGHRS and YFSETQ. CDR3 DNA sequence: TGCGCCAGCAGCCCAAACAATGAGCAGTTCTTC. Protein product: CASSPNNEQFF.

The table lists this clone with a few counts. CDR3 nucleotides: TGCGCCAGCAGCCCAGGGACTAGCGGGAGGGTCTATGAAGAGACCCAGTACTTC. Protein sequence: CASSPGTSGRVYEETQYF. V gene TRBV4-1 combines with J gene TRBJ2-5, with 16 positions matching TRBD2. The CDR3 totals 18 residues. CDR1 and CDR2 from the germline V gene are MGHRA and YSYEKL. V lost 4 bases to trimming and J lost 3 bases; unmatched junction nucleotides: 8.

The CDR3 nucleotides read TGTGCCAGCAGTTATACAGGGGGTGGAGGCTACACCTTC. It specifies CASSYTGGGGYTF. V and J are TRBV12-3 or TRBV12-4 and TRBJ1-2; TRBD1 matches at 8 bases. V was pared by 4 bases and J by 8 bases, with 6 bases of the junction left unmatched. The CDR3 covers 13 residues.

This rearrangement joins TRBV18 to TRBJ2-2; tentative D call: TRBD1 (6 bases). The CDR3 sequence is 14 residues long. V was pared by 3 bases and J by 8 bases, with 13 bases between. Germline CDR1 KGHSH, CDR2 LQKENI. CDR3 region: CASSPRQEVGELFF. CDR3 bases: TGTGCCAGCTCACCTAGACAGGAGGTTGGGGAGCTGTTTTTT.

This clone was seen only once. DNA for the CDR3: TGCGCCAGCAGCCGTGACAGGGCCGGAAACACCATATATTTT. The encoded protein is CASSRDRAGNTIYF. V is TRBV5-1 and J is TRBJ1-3, with 7 bases aligning to TRBD1. Germline CDR1 and CDR2: SGHRS and YFSETQ. V shed 4 bases, J shed 4 bases, and the junction held 5 bases outside the gene matches. The CDR3 is 14 amino acids.

V is TRBV19 and J is TRBJ1-6, with 9 bases that match TRBD1. Germline V gene sequence: CDR1 LNHDA, CDR2 SQIVND (reference sequence). The CDR3 is 17 amino acids. The trim removed 8 bases at V and 3 bases at J, leaving 11 bases unmatched. CDR3 sequence: CASEPGQGTNYNSPLHF. The CDR3 nucleotides read TGTGCCAGTGAGCCGGGACAGGGAACCAACTATAATTCACCCCTCCACTTT.

This rearrangement joins TRBV30 to TRBJ1-1; D uncertain. Germline-derived CDR1 and CDR2 are GTSNPN and SVGIG (reference sequence). V was clipped by 3 bases and J by 6 bases, with 5 bases between them. CDR3 size: 10 residues. The CDR3, as DNA: TGTGCCTGGAGCCAGTCTGAAGCTTTCTTT. The encoded protein is CAWSQSEAFF.

V and J are TRBV6-2 or TRBV6-3 and TRBJ2-7; 9 nucleotides match TRBD1. V lost 0 bases to trimming and J lost 3 bases; unmatched junction nucleotides: 3. The CDR3 extends over 15 amino acids. CDR1 MNHEY and CDR2 SVGEGT come from the germline V gene. The CDR3 DNA follows: TGTGCCAGCAGTTACTCTACAGGGGGCTACTACGAGCAGTACTTC. It is translated as CASSYSTGGYYEQYF.

The V and J genes are TRBV4-2 and TRBJ1-2; no definite D call. The CDR3 sequence is 13 residues long. V dropped 0 bases and J dropped 8 bases, with 10 bases sitting between them. CDR1 and CDR2 (germline): LGHNA, YNFKEQ. DNA for the CDR3: TGTGCCAGCAGCCAAGATCGGGGTGGCGGCTACACCTTC. Its translation: CASSQDRGGGYTF.

This clone was detected once. The chain uses TRBV3-1 (or the pseudogene TRBV3-2) and TRBJ2-5, with 8 bases aligning to TRBD1. There are 13 residues in the CDR3. The germline gives CDR1 LGHDT, CDR2 YNNKEL (reference sequence). Trimming at V came to 7 bases and at J to 5 bases, leaving 6 bases not matched to a gene. DNA of the CDR3: TGTGCCAGCACGGACAGGGTTGGGGAGACCCAGTACTTC. It is translated as CASTDRVGETQYF.

This chain joins TRBV7-2 and TRBJ2-2; perhaps TRBD1 as D (5 bases). Germline values: CDR1 SGHTA, CDR2 FQGNSA. The CDR3 contains 16 residues. Trimming pared 5 bases from V and 5 bases from J, leaving 18 bases between. CDR3 in amino acids: CASSRRTGLTTGELFF. The DNA for the CDR3 is TGTGCCAGCAGCAGACGAACAGGATTAACTACCGGGGAGCTGTTTTTT. Full variable domain (outside the CDR3, taken from reference TRBV7-2 and TRBJ2-2): GAGVSQSPSNKVTEKGKDVELRCDPISGHTALYWYRQSLGQGLEFLIYFQGNSAPDKSGLPSDRFSAERTGGSVSTLTIQRTQQEDSAVYLCASSRRTGLTTGELFFGEGSRLTVL.

V gene TRBV29-1 combines with J gene TRBJ1-4; TRBD1 matches 7 bases. Germline V gene sequence: CDR1 SQVTM, CDR2 ANQGSEA. CDR3 size: 13 residues. V lost 3 bases and J lost 5; bases outside the gene matches: 3. The CDR3 spells CSVDETGNEKLFF. In DNA form, the CDR3 reads TGCAGCGTTGATGAGACAGGGAATGAAAAACTGTTTTTT.

This rearrangement joins TRBV19 to TRBJ2-2; 10 bases map to TRBD1. With V trimmed by 7 bases and J by 3 bases, 8 bases remained unmatched. The germline V gene has CDR1 LNHDA and CDR2 SQIVND (reference sequence). The CDR3 has 16 residues. DNA for the CDR3: TGTGCCAGTAAAAATTCCGGGACAGGGGACACCGGGGAGCTGTTTTTT. Amino acid sequence: CASKNSGTGDTGELFF.

This clone has just one count. The V gene is TRBV10-3, the J gene TRBJ2-5; no clear D gene. Germline lookup yields CDR1 ENHRY and CDR2 SYGVKD. With 0 bases removed from V and 7 bases from J, the gap between germline ends came to 15 bases. This CDR3 has 15 residues. The CDR3 nucleotides read TGTGCCATCAGTGAGTCGCCTGGGTGGTCGGGGACCCAGTACTTC. Translating gives CAISESPGWSGTQYF.

The chain recombines TRBV6-5 with TRBJ1-1; D possibly corresponds to TRBD1 (5 bases). The CDR3 is 11 residues long. The V end lost 6 bases, the J end lost 7 bases, and 9 bases lay between the germline ends. Germline V gene data show CDR1 as MNHEY and CDR2 as SVGAGI. The CDR3 nucleotides read TGTGCCAGCAGCGCAGGGTATGAAGCTTTCTTT. Amino acids: CASSAGYEAFF.

This chain connects TRBV9 to TRBJ1-2, with 7 bases matching TRBD1. Germline V gene data show CDR1 as SGDLS and CDR2 as YYNGEE. The J segment lost 6 bases and the V segment lost 5 bases, leaving 16 bases of the junction unmatched. The CDR3 is 16 amino acids. In DNA form, the CDR3 reads TGTGCCAGCAGACCCGAGCCGACAGGGTGGAAGGATGGCTACACCTTC. It specifies CASRPEPTGWKDGYTF.